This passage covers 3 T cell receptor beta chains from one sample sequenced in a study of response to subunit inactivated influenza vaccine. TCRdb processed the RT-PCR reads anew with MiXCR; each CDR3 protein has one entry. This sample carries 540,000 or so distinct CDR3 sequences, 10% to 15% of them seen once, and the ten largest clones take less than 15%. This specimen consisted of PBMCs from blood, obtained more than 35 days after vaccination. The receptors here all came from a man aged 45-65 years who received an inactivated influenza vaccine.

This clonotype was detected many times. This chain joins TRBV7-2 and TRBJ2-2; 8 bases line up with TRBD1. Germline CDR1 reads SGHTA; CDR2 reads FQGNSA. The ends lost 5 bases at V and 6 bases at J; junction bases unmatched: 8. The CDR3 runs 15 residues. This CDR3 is CASSRGQGVAGELFF. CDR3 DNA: TGTGCCAGCAGCCGCGGACAGGGCGTTGCCGGGGAGCTGTTTTTT.

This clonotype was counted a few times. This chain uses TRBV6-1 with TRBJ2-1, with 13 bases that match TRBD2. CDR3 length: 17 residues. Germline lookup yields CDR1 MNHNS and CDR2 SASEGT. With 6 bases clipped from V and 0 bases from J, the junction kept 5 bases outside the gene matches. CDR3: CASSRTSGGASYNEQFF. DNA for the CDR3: TGTGCCAGCAGCCGCACTAGCGGGGGGGCCTCCTACAATGAGCAGTTCTTC.

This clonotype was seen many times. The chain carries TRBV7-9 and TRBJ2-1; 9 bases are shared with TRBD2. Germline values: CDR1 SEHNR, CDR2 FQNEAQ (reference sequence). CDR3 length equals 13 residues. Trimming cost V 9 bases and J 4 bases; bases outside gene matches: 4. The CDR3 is CASGGGGYNEQFF. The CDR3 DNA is TGTGCCAGTGGCGGGGGGGGGTACAATGAGCAGTTCTTC.